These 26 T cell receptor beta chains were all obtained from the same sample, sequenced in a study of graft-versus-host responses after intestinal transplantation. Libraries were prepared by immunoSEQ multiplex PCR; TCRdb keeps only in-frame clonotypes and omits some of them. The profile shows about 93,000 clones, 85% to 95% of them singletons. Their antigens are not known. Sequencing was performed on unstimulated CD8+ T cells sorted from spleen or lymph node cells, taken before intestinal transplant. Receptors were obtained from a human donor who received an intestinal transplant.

For the CDR3, the DNA is TGTGCCAGTAGTATAGGAGTTGATGGCTACACCTTC. Translating it yields CASSIGVDGYTF. The rearrangement uses TRBV19 and TRBJ1-2; D unclear. Trimming removed 1 base from V and 6 bases from J, with 6 bases in between. The CDR3 extends over 12 amino acids. Germline V gene lookup returns CDR1 LNHDA and CDR2 SQIVND (reference sequence).

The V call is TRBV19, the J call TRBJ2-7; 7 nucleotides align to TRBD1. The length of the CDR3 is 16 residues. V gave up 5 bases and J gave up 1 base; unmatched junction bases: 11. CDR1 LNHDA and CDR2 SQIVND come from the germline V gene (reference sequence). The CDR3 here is CASSPTTGLGSYEQYF. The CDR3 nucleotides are TGTGCCAGTAGTCCGACGACAGGGCTGGGTTCCTACGAGCAGTACTTC.

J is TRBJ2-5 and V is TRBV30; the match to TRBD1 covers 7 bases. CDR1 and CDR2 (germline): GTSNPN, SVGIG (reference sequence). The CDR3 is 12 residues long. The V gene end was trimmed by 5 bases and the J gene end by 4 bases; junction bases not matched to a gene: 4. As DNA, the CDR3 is TGTGCCTGGCGAGGGGGCACAGAGACCCAGTACTTC. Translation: CAWRGGTETQYF.

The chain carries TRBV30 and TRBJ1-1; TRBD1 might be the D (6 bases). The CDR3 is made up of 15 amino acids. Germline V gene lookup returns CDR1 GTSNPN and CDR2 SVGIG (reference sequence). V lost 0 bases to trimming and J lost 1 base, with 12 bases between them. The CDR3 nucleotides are TGTGCCTGGAGTGTACCGTACAGGGAGAACACTGAAGCTTTCTTT. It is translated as CAWSVPYRENTEAFF.

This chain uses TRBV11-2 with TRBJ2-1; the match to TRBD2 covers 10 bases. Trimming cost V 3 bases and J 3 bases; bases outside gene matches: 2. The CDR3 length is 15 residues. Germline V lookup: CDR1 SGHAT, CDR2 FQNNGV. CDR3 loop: CASSLSGGVYNEQFF. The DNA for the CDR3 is TGTGCCAGCAGCTTGAGCGGGGGGGTCTACAATGAGCAGTTCTTC.

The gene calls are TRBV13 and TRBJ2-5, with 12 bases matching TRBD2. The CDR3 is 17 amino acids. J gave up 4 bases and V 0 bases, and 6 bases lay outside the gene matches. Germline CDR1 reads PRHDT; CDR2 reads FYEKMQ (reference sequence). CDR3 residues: CASSLGGLAGGRETQYF. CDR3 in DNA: TGTGCCAGCAGCTTAGGGGGACTAGCGGGTGGGAGAGAGACCCAGTACTTC.

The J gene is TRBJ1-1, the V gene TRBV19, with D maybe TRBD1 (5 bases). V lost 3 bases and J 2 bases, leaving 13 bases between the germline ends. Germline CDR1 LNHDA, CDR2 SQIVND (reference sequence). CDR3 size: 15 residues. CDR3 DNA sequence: TGTGCCAGTAGTATTTATAAGGGGTCAAACACTGAAGCTTTCTTT. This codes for CASSIYKGSNTEAFF.

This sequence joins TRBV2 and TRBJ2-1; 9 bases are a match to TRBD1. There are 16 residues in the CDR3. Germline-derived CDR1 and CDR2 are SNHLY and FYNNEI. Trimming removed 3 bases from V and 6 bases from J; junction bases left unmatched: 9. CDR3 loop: CASSDSGTGSTNEQFF. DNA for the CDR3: TGTGCCAGCAGTGACTCCGGGACAGGGTCTACCAATGAGCAGTTCTTC. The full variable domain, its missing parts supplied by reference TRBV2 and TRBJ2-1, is EPEVTQTPSHQVTQMGQEVILRCVPISNHLYFYWYRQILGQKVEFLVSFYNNEISEKSEIFDDQFSVERPDGSNFTLKIRSTKLEDSAMYFCASSDSGTGSTNEQFFGPGTRLTVL.

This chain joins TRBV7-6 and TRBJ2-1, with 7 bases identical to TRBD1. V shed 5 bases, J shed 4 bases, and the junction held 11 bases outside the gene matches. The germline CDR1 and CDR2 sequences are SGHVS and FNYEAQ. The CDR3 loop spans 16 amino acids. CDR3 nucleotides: TGTGCCAGCAGCGAGGGGACAGATTACACTTACAATGAGCAGTTCTTC. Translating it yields CASSEGTDYTYNEQFF.

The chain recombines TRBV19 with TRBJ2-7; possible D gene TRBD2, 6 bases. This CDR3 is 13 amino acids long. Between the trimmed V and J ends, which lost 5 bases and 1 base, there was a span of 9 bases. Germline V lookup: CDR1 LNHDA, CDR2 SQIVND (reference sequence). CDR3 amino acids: CASSYGGSYEQYF. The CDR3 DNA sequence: TGTGCCAGTAGTTACGGGGGTTCCTACGAGCAGTACTTC. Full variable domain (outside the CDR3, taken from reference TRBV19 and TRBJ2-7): DGGITQSPKYLFRKEGQNVTLSCEQNLNHDAMYWYRQDPGQGLRLIYYSQIVNDFQKGDIAEGYSVSREKKESFPLTVTSAQKNPTAFYLCASSYGGSYEQYFGPGTRLTVT.

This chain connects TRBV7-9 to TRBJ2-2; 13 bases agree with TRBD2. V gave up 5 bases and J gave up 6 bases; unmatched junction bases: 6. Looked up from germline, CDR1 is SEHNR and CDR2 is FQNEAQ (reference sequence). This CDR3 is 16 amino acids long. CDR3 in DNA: TGTGCCAGCAGCCCCACTAGCGGGGGGGCCGCCGGGGAGCTGTTTTTT. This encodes CASSPTSGGAAGELFF.

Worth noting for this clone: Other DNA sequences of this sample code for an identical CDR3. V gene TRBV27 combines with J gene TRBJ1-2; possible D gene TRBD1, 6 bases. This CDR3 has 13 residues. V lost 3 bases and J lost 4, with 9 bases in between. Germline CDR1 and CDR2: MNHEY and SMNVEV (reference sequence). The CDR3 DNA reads TGTGCCAGCAGTTTCGCGACAGGCTATGGCTACACCTTC. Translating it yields CASSFATGYGYTF.

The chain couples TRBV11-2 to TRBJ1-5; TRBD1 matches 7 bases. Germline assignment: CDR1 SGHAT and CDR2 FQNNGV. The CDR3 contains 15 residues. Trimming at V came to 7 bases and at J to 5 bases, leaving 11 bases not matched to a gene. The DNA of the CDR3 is TGTGCCAGCAACAATGACCGGGACAGAGATCAGCCCCAGCATTTT. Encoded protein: CASNNDRDRDQPQHF.

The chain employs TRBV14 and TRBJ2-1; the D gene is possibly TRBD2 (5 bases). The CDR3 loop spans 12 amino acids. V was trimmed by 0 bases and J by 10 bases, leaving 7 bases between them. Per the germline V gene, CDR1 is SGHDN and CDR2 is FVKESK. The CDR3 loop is CASSQEGAEQFF. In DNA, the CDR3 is TGTGCCAGCAGCCAAGAGGGAGCCGAGCAGTTCTTC. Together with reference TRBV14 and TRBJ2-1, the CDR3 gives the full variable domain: EAGVTQFPSHSVIEKGQTVTLRCDPISGHDNLYWYRRVMGKEIKFLLHFVKESKQDESGMPNNRFLAERTGGTYSTLKVQPAELEDSGVYFCASSQEGAEQFFGPGTRLTVL.

CDR3 loop: CASGYGMGDEQFF. The CDR3 DNA reads as TGTGCCAGTGGCTACGGCATGGGCGATGAGCAGTTCTTC. The chain carries TRBV19 and TRBJ2-1; D is undetermined. Germline CDR1 and CDR2: LNHDA and SQIVND (reference sequence). The V end lost 8 bases, the J end lost 8 bases, and 16 bases lay between the germline ends. The length of the CDR3 is 13 residues.

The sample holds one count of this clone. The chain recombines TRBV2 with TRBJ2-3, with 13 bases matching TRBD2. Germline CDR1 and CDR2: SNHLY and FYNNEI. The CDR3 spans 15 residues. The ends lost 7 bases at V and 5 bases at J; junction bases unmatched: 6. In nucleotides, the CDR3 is TGTGCCAGCACCGGGACTAGCGGGGTTCAAGATACGCAGTATTTT. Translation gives CASTGTSGVQDTQYF.

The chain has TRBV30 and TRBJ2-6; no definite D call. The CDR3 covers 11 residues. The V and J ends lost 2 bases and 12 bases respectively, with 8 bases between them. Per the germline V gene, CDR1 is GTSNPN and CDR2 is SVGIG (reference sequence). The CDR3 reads CAWSSPSVLTF. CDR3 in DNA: TGTGCCTGGAGTTCTCCTTCCGTCCTGACTTTC.

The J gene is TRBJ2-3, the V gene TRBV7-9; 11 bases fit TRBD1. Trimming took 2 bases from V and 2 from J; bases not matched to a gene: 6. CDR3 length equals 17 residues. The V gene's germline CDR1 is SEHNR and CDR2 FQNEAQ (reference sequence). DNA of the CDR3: TGTGCCAGCAGCTTATACGGGACAGGGGGACACACAGATACGCAGTATTTT. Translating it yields CASSLYGTGGHTDTQYF.

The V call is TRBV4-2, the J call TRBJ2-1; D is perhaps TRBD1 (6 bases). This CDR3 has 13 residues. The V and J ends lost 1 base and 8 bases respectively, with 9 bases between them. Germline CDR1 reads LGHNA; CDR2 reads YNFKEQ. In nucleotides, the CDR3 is TGTGCCAGCAGCCAAGTTGGGGGCGATGAGCAGTTCTTC. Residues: CASSQVGGDEQFF.

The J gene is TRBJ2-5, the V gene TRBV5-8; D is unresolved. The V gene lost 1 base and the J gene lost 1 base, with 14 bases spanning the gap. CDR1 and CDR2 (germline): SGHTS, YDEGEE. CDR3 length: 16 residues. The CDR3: CASSLYGISLQETQYF. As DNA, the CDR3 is TGTGCCAGCAGCTTGTACGGAATTAGCCTCCAAGAGACCCAGTACTTC.

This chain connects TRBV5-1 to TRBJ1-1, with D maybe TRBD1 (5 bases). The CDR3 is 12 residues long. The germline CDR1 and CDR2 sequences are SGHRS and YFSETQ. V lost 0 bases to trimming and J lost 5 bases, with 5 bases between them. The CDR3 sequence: CASSLEGTEAFF. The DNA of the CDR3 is TGCGCCAGCAGCTTGGAGGGGACTGAAGCTTTCTTT.

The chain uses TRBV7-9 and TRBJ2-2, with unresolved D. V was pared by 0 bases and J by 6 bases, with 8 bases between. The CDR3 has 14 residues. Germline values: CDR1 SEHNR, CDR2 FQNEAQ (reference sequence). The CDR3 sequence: CASSLAASPGELFF. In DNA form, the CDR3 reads TGTGCCAGCAGCTTAGCGGCCTCCCCCGGGGAGCTGTTTTTT.

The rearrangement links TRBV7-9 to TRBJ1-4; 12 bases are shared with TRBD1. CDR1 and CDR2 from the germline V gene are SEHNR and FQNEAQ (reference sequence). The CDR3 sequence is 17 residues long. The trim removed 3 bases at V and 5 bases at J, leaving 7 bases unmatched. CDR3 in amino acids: CASSFPGQGAVNEKLFF. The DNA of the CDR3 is TGTGCCAGCAGCTTTCCGGGACAGGGGGCCGTCAATGAAAAACTGTTTTTT.

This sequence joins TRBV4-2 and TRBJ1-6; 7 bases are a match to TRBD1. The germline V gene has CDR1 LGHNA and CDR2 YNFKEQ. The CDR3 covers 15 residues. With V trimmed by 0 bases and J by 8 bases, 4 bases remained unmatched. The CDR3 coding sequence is TGTGCCAGCAGCCAAGATGGACAGGCAGATTCACCCCTCCACTTT. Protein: CASSQDGQADSPLHF.

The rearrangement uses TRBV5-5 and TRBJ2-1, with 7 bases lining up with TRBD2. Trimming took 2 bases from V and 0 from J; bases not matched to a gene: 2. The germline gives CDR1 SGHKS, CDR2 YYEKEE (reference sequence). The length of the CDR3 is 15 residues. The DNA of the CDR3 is TGTGCCAGCAGCTTTGGGGGGGGCTCCTACAATGAGCAGTTCTTC. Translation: CASSFGGGSYNEQFF. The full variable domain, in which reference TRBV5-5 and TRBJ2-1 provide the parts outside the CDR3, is DAGVTQSPTHLIKTRGQQVTLRCSPISGHKSVSWYQQVLGQGPQFIFQYYEKEERGRGNFPDRFSARQFPNYSSELNVNALLLGDSALYLCASSFGGGSYNEQFFGPGTRLTVL.

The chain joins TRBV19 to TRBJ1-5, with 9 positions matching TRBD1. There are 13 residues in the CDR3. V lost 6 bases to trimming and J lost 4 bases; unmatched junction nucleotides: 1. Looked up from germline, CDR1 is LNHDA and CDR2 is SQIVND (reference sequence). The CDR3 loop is CASRGQGNQPQHF. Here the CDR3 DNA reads TGTGCCAGTAGGGGACAGGGTAATCAGCCCCAGCATTTT.